This T cell receptor (beta chain) was recorded in a study of beta chain features in type 1 diabetes. Central memory, naive, regulatory and stem cell-like memory CD4+ cells were sorted by CD45RO/CCR7/CD25/CD127/CD95/CD27. The study's findings and limits: In all four CD4+ subsets, TCRB CDR3 length was significantly, moderately reduced in type 1 diabetes.

The table lists this clone with a few counts. What it binds is unknown. Of the isolated RNA, all was reverse transcribed, and so the sequenced material was expressed TCRB transcripts. The method was immunoSEQ multiplex PCR; TCRdb's version includes in-frame clones alone and lacks a portion of them. The sample consists of 310,000 or so clones, around 9.7% of them appearing once. The germline V gene has CDR1 SGHTA and CDR2 FQGNSA. Trimming took 4 bases from V and 11 from J, leaving 20 bases between them. This CDR3 has 14 amino acids. Source material: central memory CD4+ T cells from blood. V and J are TRBV7-2 and TRBJ1-1; D unclear. The clonotype originates from a young man with type 1 diabetes. The CDR3 protein is CASSSNLGIWDAFF. In nucleotides, the CDR3 is TGTGCCAGCAGCTCCAATCTGGGCATCTGGGATGCTTTCTTT.